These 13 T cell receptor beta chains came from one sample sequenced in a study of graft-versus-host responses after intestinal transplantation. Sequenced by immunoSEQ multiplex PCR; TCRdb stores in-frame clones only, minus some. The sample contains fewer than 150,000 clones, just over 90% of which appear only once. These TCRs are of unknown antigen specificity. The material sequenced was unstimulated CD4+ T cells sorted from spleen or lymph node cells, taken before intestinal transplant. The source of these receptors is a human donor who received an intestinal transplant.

The CDR3 reads CASSLGERNTIYF. The CDR3 DNA follows: TGCGCCAGCAGCTTGGGGGAGAGAAACACCATATATTTT. The chain joins TRBV5-1 to TRBJ1-3; D remains unclear. The germline V and J ends were trimmed by 0 bases and 5 bases, with 6 bases remaining between them. The CDR3 is made up of 13 amino acids. Germline CDR1 SGHRS, CDR2 YFSETQ.

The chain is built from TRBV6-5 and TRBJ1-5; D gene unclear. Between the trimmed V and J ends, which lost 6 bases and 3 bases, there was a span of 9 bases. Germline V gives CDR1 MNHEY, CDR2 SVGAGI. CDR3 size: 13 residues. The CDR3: CASSTRDNQPQHF. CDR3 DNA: TGTGCCAGCAGCACCCGGGACAATCAGCCCCAGCATTTT.

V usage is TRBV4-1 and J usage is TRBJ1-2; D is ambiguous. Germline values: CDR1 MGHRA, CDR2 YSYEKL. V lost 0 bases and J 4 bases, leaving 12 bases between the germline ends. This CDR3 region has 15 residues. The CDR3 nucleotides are TGCGCCAGCAGCCAAGAACCCGGGAAAGTCTATGGCTACACCTTC. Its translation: CASSQEPGKVYGYTF.

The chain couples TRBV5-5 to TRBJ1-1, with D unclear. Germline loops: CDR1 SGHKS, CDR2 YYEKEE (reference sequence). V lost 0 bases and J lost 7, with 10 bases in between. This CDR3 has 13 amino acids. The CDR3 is CASSLVGSGEAFF. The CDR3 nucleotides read TGTGCCAGCAGCTTGGTGGGGTCGGGTGAAGCTTTCTTT. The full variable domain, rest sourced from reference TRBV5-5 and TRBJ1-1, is DAGVTQSPTHLIKTRGQQVTLRCSPISGHKSVSWYQQVLGQGPQFIFQYYEKEERGRGNFPDRFSARQFPNYSSELNVNALLLGDSALYLCASSLVGSGEAFFGQGTRLTVV.

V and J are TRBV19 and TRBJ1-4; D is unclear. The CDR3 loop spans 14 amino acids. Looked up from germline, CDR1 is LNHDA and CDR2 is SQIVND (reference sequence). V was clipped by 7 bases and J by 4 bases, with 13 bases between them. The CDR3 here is CASTSGSYNEKLFF. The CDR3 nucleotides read TGTGCCAGTACTTCCGGGTCCTATAATGAAAAACTGTTTTTT.

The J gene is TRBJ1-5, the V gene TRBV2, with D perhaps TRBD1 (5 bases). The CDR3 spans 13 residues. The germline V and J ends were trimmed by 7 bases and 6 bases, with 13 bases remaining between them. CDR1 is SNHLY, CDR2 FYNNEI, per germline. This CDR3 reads CASTWAGSQPQHF. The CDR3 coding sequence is TGTGCCAGCACCTGGGCAGGGAGTCAGCCCCAGCATTTT.

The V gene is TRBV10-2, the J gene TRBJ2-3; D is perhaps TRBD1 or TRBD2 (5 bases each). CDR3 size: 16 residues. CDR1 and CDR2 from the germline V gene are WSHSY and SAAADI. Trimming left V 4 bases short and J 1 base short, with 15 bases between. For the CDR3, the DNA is TGCGCCAGCAGTGGGTTTGGGGGTTTTGGCACAGATACGCAGTATTTT. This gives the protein CASSGFGGFGTDTQYF.

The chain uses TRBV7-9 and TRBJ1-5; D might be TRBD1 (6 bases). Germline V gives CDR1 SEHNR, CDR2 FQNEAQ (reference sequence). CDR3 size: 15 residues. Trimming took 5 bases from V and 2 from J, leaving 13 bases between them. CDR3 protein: CASSLADSRNQPQHF. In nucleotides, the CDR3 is TGTGCCAGCAGCCTCGCGGACAGCCGCAATCAGCCCCAGCATTTT.

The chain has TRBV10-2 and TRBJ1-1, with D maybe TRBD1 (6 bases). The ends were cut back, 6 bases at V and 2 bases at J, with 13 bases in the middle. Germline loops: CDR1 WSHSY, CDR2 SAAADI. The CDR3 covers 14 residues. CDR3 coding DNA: TGCGCCAGCAGCACGAGACAGGTTAACACTGAAGCTTTCTTT. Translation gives CASSTRQVNTEAFF.

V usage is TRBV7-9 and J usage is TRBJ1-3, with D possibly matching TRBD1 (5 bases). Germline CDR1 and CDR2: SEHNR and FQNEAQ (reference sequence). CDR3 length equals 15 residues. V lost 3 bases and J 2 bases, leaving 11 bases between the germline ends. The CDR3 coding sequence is TGTGCCAGCAGCTTGGGCCAGGGTACTGGAAACACCATATATTTT. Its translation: CASSLGQGTGNTIYF.

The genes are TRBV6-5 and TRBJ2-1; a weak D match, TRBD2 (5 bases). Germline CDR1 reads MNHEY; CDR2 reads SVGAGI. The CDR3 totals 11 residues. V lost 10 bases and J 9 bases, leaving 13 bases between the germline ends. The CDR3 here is CATVRGSEQFF. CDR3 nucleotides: TGTGCCACGGTCCGGGGATCTGAGCAGTTCTTC.

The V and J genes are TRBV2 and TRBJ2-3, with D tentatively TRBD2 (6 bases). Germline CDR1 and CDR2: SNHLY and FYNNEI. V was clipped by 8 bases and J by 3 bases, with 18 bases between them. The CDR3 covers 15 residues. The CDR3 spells CASVRDGGVTDTQYF. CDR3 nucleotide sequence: TGTGCCAGCGTGAGGGACGGCGGGGTTACAGATACGCAGTATTTT.

CDR3 sequence reads: CASSSNSGGRTDTQYF. In DNA, the CDR3 is TGTGCCAGCAGCAGCAATAGCGGGGGGCGCACAGATACGCAGTATTTT. This rearrangement joins TRBV11-1 to TRBJ2-3; 10 bases map to TRBD2. This CDR3 region has 16 residues. Per germline, CDR1 SGHAT and CDR2 FQDESV (reference sequence). V lost 5 bases and J lost 1; bases outside the gene matches: 6.